These 26 T cell receptor beta chains were all obtained from the same sample, sequenced in a study of blood T cell repertoires in COVID-19. Sequencing was performed with immunoSEQ multiplex PCR; in TCRdb, only in-frame clones are kept and a portion is missing. The sample yields about 150,000 clones, 75% to 90% seen once. The sequenced sample consisted of peripheral blood. The receptors were gathered from a human donor in a cohort sampled during active COVID-19.

CDR3 sequence reads: CASSDQGWGANYGYTF. In nucleotides, the CDR3 is TGTGCCAGCAGTGACCAGGGGTGGGGAGCTAACTATGGCTACACCTTC. V is TRBV2 and J is TRBJ1-2; a possible D gene is TRBD1 (6 bases). Germline CDR1 SNHLY, CDR2 FYNNEI. The ends were cut back, 3 bases at V and 0 bases at J, with 14 bases in the middle. The CDR3 extends over 16 amino acids. Full variable domain (missing parts from reference TRBV2 and TRBJ1-2): EPEVTQTPSHQVTQMGQEVILRCVPISNHLYFYWYRQILGQKVEFLVSFYNNEISEKSEIFDDQFSVERPDGSNFTLKIRSTKLEDSAMYFCASSDQGWGANYGYTFGSGTRLTVV.

This rearrangement joins TRBV7-3 to TRBJ2-1; the D is unclear. Germline-derived CDR1 and CDR2 are SGHTA and FQGTGA. Trimming shortened V by 5 bases and J by 10 bases, and 12 bases separated the two germline ends. This CDR3 region has 12 residues. The CDR3 DNA sequence: TGTGCCAGCAGCCCGAGGCTAGGAGAGCAGTTCTTC. The encoded protein is CASSPRLGEQFF. The whole variable domain, remainder taken from reference TRBV7-3 and TRBJ2-1, is GAGVSQTPSNKVTEKGKYVELRCDPISGHTALYWYRQSLGQGPEFLIYFQGTGAADDSGLPNDRFFAVRPEGSVSTLKIQRTERGDSAVYLCASSPRLGEQFFGPGTRLTVL.

The chain carries TRBV5-4 and TRBJ1-2; 7 bases agree with TRBD1. Germline lookup yields CDR1 SGHNT and CDR2 YYREEE (reference sequence). The CDR3 has 14 residues. V trimming: 4 bases; J trimming: 8 bases; junction bases outside the gene matches: 11. The CDR3 DNA sequence: TGTGCCAGCAGCACGTTAGGGGGCCCGGGAGGCTACACCTTC. As protein: CASSTLGGPGGYTF.

V is TRBV7-9 and J is TRBJ2-5, with 8 bases fitting TRBD1. The CDR3 covers 15 residues. V trimming: 5 bases; J trimming: 4 bases; junction bases outside the gene matches: 9. Germline CDR1 is SEHNR and CDR2 is FQNEAQ (reference sequence). The CDR3 is CASSTEPGQAETQYF. The CDR3 coding sequence is TGTGCCAGCAGCACCGAACCGGGACAGGCAGAGACCCAGTACTTC.

The chain is built from TRBV7-9 and TRBJ1-2; TRBD1 might be the D (5 bases). Germline CDR1 SEHNR, CDR2 FQNEAQ (reference sequence). V lost 6 bases and J 6 bases, leaving 17 bases between the germline ends. The CDR3 has 14 residues. The chain's CDR3 is CASSRSGDGNGYTF. The DNA for the CDR3 is TGTGCCAGCAGTCGGTCGGGGGACGGTAATGGCTACACCTTC. Combining the CDR3 with reference TRBV7-9 and TRBJ1-2 gives the whole variable domain DTGVSQNPRHKITKRGQNVTFRCDPISEHNRLYWYRQTLGQGPEFLTYFQNEAQLEKSRLLSDRFSAERPKGSFSTLEIQRTEQGDSAMYLCASSRSGDGNGYTFGSGTRLTVV.

The rearrangement uses TRBV11-3 and TRBJ1-1; no clear D. The CDR3 is made up of 14 amino acids. Between the trimmed V and J ends, which lost 1 base and 11 bases, there was a span of 17 bases. Germline V CDR1 and CDR2: SGHNT, YENEEA. The CDR3 loop reads CASSLVHPEGEAFF. Here the CDR3 DNA reads TGTGCCAGCAGCTTAGTTCACCCCGAGGGAGAGGCTTTCTTT.

This sequence joins TRBV19 and TRBJ1-2; D is unclear. This CDR3 comprises 13 residues. Per the germline V gene, CDR1 is LNHDA and CDR2 is SQIVND (reference sequence). V lost 3 bases, J lost 8 bases, and 13 bases lay in between. DNA for the CDR3: TGTGCCAGTAGTATGGTCGGCACTACCGGCTACACCTTC. This sequence encodes CASSMVGTTGYTF.

CDR3 residues: CASSGPGAFNIQYF. The CDR3, as DNA: TGTGCCAGCAGCGGTCCGGGAGCATTCAACATTCAGTACTTC. This rearrangement joins TRBV28 to TRBJ2-4; D is possibly TRBD2 (6 bases). CDR1 is MDHEN, CDR2 SYDVKM, per germline. Trimming took 6 bases from V and 7 from J, leaving 16 bases between them. This CDR3 spans 14 amino acids. Looking up the rest from reference TRBV28 and TRBJ2-4 gives the full variable domain: DVKVTQSSRYLVKRTGEKVFLECVQDMDHENMFWYRQDPGLGLRLIYFSYDVKMKEKGDIPEGYSVSREKKERFSLILESASTNQTSMYLCASSGPGAFNIQYFGAGTRLSVL.

The CDR3 reads CSVYSNEQFF. CDR3 in DNA: TGCAGCGTGTACAGCAATGAGCAGTTCTTC. This chain uses TRBV29-1 with TRBJ2-1, with D hard to call. The ends were cut back, 6 bases at V and 6 bases at J, with 6 bases in the middle. CDR1 SQVTM and CDR2 ANQGSEA come from the germline V gene. The CDR3 is 10 residues long.

The rearrangement links TRBV5-1 to TRBJ1-1; D not certain. This CDR3 is 12 amino acids long. Germline CDR1 reads SGHRS; CDR2 reads YFSETQ. Trimming shortened V by 1 base and J by 3 bases, and 4 bases separated the two germline ends. CDR3 protein: CASSLSDTEAFF. The CDR3 bases are TGCGCCAGCAGCTTGTCAGACACTGAAGCTTTCTTT.

The chain carries TRBV3-1 (or the pseudogene TRBV3-2) and TRBJ2-7, with 10 bases identical to TRBD1. Germline lookup yields CDR1 LGHDT and CDR2 YNNKEL (reference sequence). The CDR3 is 16 amino acids. The ends lost 1 base at V and 1 base at J; junction bases unmatched: 4. The CDR3, as DNA: TGTGCCAGCAGCCAAGGTCGGACAGGGGGGTCCTACGAGCAGTACTTC. Residues: CASSQGRTGGSYEQYF.

There are a few counts of this clone. The chain uses TRBV5-1 and TRBJ2-2; D is perhaps TRBD2 (6 bases). Trimming removed 4 bases from V and 4 bases from J, with 11 bases in between. Germline V CDR1 and CDR2: SGHRS, YFSETQ. This CDR3 spans 14 amino acids. The CDR3 region is CASSGGLSTGELFF. The DNA for the CDR3 is TGCGCCAGCAGCGGCGGACTAAGCACCGGGGAGCTGTTTTTT.

This clone was observed once. The chain is built from TRBV7-2 and TRBJ2-3, with 7 positions matching TRBD2. The CDR3 totals 16 residues. Trimming removed 4 bases from V and 6 bases from J; junction bases left unmatched: 13. The germline V gene encodes CDR1 SGHTA and CDR2 FQGNSA. CDR3 nucleotides: TGTGCCAGCAGCTCCCTTTGGGGGGGTCGAAGGGATACGCAGTATTTT. Translated: CASSSLWGGRRDTQYF.

This chain uses TRBV5-1 with TRBJ1-6; weak D call: TRBD1 (5 bases). The CDR3 is 14 residues long. V was cut by 4 bases and J by 7 bases, with 12 bases left in between. The germline gives CDR1 SGHRS, CDR2 YFSETQ. CDR3 DNA: TGCGCCAGCAGCCTCCAGGGTGGGAATTCACCCCTCCACTTT. Its translation: CASSLQGGNSPLHF.

The rearrangement joins TRBV7-2 to TRBJ1-2, with D uncertain. V gave up 1 base and J gave up 8 bases, with 20 bases separating them. This CDR3 spans 16 amino acids. From germline, CDR1 is SGHTA and CDR2 FQGNSA. The CDR3 sequence: CASSLEAAGPFRGYTF. The CDR3, as DNA: TGTGCCAGCAGCTTAGAAGCGGCAGGCCCCTTTAGAGGCTACACCTTC.

The V gene is TRBV27, the J gene TRBJ1-1; no clear D. CDR3 length equals 13 residues. CDR1 is MNHEY, CDR2 SMNVEV, per germline (reference sequence). V was trimmed by 6 bases and J by 4 bases, leaving 12 bases between them. CDR3 amino acids: CASRKRVATEAFF. CDR3 bases: TGTGCCAGCAGAAAGCGGGTGGCCACTGAAGCTTTCTTT.

CDR3 sequence (DNA): TGTGCCAGCAGCTTAGGCCGCCGGGAGAACACTGAAGCTTTCTTT. Amino acids: CASSLGRRENTEAFF. The chain is built from TRBV7-6 and TRBJ1-1; D is unresolved. The CDR3 covers 15 residues. Germline V gene data show CDR1 as SGHVS and CDR2 as FNYEAQ. With 1 base removed from V and 1 base from J, the gap between germline ends came to 10 bases.

This sequence joins TRBV7-2 and TRBJ1-5, with 7 bases fitting TRBD1. The CDR3 extends over 15 amino acids. Losses at the gene ends were 5 bases for V and 5 bases for J; bases not matched to a gene: 9. Germline V CDR1 and CDR2: SGHTA, FQGNSA. The CDR3 is CASSQLTGKDQPQHF. The CDR3 region has the DNA TGTGCCAGCAGCCAGTTGACAGGGAAGGATCAGCCCCAGCATTTT.

V gene TRBV6-1 combines with J gene TRBJ1-2; D is perhaps TRBD1 (5 bases). Germline-derived CDR1 and CDR2 are MNHNS and SASEGT. This CDR3 is built from 12 residues. Trimming stripped 1 base from V and 8 bases from J, with 8 bases between. The CDR3 protein is CASSEVREGYTF. CDR3 nucleotide sequence: TGTGCCAGCAGTGAAGTCAGGGAAGGCTACACCTTC.

The chain carries TRBV9 and TRBJ2-5; D may be TRBD1 (7 bases). V dropped 5 bases and J dropped 0 bases, with 17 bases sitting between them. CDR3 length equals 16 residues. Looked up from germline, CDR1 is SGDLS and CDR2 is YYNGEE. The CDR3 nucleotides are TGTGCCAGCAGTCAGGGGGGTAGCGGTTACCAAGAGACCCAGTACTTC. It codes for CASSQGGSGYQETQYF.

This chain joins TRBV5-8 and TRBJ2-7; 8 bases agree with TRBD2. Germline V gene sequence: CDR1 SGHTS, CDR2 YDEGEE. The CDR3 runs to 16 residues. V gave up 0 bases and J gave up 4 bases; unmatched junction bases: 9. The CDR3 DNA is TGTGCCAGCAGCTTGGGTTACAGCGGGGGCTCATACGAGCAGTACGTC. Protein sequence: CASSLGYSGGSYEQYV.

The chain has TRBV18 and TRBJ2-5, with 9 positions matching TRBD1. CDR3 length: 16 amino acids. Trimming took 5 bases from V and 3 from J; bases not matched to a gene: 10. In germline, CDR1 is KGHSH, CDR2 LQKENI. CDR3 DNA: TGTGCCAGCTCAGCCCGGACAGGGGTTGGGGAAGAGACCCAGTACTTC. Its translation: CASSARTGVGEETQYF.

This chain connects TRBV18 to TRBJ2-5; 7 bases agree with TRBD1. CDR1 and CDR2 (germline): KGHSH, LQKENI. CDR3 size: 15 residues. J was trimmed by 3 bases and V by 6 bases; bases with no gene match: 10. The DNA of the CDR3 is TGTGCCAGCTCTTCGTCCGGGACAGTAAAAGAGACCCAGTACTTC. As protein: CASSSSGTVKETQYF.

The chain has TRBV25-1 and TRBJ2-1, with D possibly being TRBD2 (6 bases). CDR1 and CDR2 from the germline V gene are MGHDK and SYGVNS. V lost 2 bases, J lost 4 bases, and 15 bases lay in between. The CDR3 is 16 amino acids. The CDR3 region has the DNA TGTGCCAGCAGTGAAGCAGTGGGTCGGGGGTACAATGAGCAGTTCTTC. Protein sequence: CASSEAVGRGYNEQFF.

The chain carries TRBV12-5 and TRBJ2-1, with 12 bases aligning to TRBD2. CDR3 length: 16 amino acids. The V gene end was trimmed by 1 base and the J gene end by 8 bases; junction bases not matched to a gene: 6. CDR1 LGHNT and CDR2 FRNRAP come from the germline V gene. The CDR3 is CASGLARTSGAYEQFF. The DNA of the CDR3 is TGTGCTAGTGGTTTGGCCCGGACTAGCGGGGCGTATGAGCAGTTCTTC.

This sequence joins TRBV18 and TRBJ1-2; the D gene is possibly TRBD1 (6 bases). Per the germline V gene, CDR1 is KGHSH and CDR2 is LQKENI. The CDR3 contains 15 residues. V was cut by 3 bases and J by 4 bases, with 15 bases left in between. The CDR3 loop reads CASSPTGGQPYGYTF. The CDR3 coding sequence is TGTGCCAGCTCACCTACCGGAGGACAGCCCTATGGCTACACCTTC. The full variable domain, rest sourced from reference TRBV18 and TRBJ1-2, is NAGVMQNPRHLVRRRGQEARLRCSPMKGHSHVYWYRQLPEEGLKFMVYLQKENIIDESGMPKERFSAEFPKEGPSILRIQQVVRGDSAAYFCASSPTGGQPYGYTFGSGTRLTVV.